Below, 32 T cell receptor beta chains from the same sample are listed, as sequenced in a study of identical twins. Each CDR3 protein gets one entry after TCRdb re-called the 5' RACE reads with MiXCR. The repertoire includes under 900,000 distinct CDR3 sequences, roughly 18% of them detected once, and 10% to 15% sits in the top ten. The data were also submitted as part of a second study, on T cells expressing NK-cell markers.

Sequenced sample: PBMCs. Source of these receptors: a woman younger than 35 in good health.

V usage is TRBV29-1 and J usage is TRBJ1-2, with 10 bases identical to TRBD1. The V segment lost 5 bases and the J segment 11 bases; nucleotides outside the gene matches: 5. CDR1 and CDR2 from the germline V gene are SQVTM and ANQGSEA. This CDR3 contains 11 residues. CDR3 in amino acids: CSVRGQGIYTF. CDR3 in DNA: TGCAGCGTTCGGGGACAGGGGATTTACACCTTC.

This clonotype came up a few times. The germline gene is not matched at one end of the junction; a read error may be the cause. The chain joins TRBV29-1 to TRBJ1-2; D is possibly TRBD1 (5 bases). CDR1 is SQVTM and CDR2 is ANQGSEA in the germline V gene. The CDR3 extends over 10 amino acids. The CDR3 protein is CSVEAGRVHF. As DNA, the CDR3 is TGCAGCGTTGAAGCGGGGCGGGTTCACTTC. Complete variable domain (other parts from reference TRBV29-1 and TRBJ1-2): SAVISQKPSRDICQRGTSLTIQCQVDSQVTMMFWYRQQPGQSLTLIATANQGSEATYESGFVIDKFPISRPNLTFSTLTVSNMSPEDSSIYLCSVEAGRVHFGSGTRLTVV.

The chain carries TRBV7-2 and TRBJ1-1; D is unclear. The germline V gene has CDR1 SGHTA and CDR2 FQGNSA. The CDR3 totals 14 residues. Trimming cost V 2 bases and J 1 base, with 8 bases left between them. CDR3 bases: TGTGCCAGCAGCTTACGGATCTGGAACACTGAAGCTTTCTTT. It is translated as CASSLRIWNTEAFF.

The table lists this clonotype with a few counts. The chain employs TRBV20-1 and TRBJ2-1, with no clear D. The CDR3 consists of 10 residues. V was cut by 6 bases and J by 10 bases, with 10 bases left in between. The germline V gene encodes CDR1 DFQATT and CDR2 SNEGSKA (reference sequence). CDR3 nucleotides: TGCAGTGCCCCTGGGCGCGAGCAGTTCTTC. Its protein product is CSAPGREQFF.

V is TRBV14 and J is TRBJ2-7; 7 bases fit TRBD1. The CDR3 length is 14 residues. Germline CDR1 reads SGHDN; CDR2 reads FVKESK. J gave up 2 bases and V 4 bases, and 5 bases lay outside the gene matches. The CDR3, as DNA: TGTGCCAGCAGCCTTCAAAGGGGGCCCTACGAGCAGTACTTC. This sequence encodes CASSLQRGPYEQYF.

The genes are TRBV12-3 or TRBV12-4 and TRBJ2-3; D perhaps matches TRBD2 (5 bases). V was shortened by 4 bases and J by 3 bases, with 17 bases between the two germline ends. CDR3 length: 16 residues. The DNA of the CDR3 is TGTGCCAGCAGTTCGAGAGGGCCGGCTGGGACAGATACGCAGTATTTT. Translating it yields CASSSRGPAGTDTQYF.

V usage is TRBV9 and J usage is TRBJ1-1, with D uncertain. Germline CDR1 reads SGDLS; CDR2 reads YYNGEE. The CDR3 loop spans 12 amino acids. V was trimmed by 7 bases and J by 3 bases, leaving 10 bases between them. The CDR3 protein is CASSSRDTEAFF. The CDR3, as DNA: TGTGCCAGCTCTTCTCGGGACACTGAAGCTTTCTTT. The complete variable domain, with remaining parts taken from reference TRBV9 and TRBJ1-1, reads DSGVTQTPKHLITATGQRVTLRCSPRSGDLSVYWYQQSLDQGLQFLIQYYNGEERAKGNILERFSAQQFPDLHSELNLSSLELGDSALYFCASSSRDTEAFFGQGTRLTVV.

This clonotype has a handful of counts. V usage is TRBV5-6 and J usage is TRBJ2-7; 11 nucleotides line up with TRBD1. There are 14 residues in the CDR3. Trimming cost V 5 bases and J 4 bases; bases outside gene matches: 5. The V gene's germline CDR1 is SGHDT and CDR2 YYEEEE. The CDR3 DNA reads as TGTGCCAGCAGAACCGGGACAGGGGGGTACGAGCAGTACTTC. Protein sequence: CASRTGTGGYEQYF.

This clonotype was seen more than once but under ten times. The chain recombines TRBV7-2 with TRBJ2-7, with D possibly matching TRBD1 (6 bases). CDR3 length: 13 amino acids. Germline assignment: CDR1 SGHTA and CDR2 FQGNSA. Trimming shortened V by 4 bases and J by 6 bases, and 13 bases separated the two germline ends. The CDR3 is CASSYRETSEQYF. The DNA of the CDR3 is TGTGCCAGCAGCTACAGGGAAACGAGCGAGCAGTACTTC.

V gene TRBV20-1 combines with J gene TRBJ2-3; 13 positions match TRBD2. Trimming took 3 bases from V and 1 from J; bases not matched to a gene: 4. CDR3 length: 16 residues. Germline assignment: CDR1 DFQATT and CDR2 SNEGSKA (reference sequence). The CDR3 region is CSARTSGGKGTDTQYF. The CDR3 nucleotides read TGCAGTGCTAGGACTAGCGGGGGGAAAGGCACAGATACGCAGTATTTT.

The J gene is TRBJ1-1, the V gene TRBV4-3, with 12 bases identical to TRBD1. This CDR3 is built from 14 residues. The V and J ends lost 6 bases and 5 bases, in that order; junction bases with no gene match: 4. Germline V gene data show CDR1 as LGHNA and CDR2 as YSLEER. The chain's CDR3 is CASRGQGAKTEAFF. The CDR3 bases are TGCGCCAGCAGGGGACAGGGGGCGAAGACTGAAGCTTTCTTT.

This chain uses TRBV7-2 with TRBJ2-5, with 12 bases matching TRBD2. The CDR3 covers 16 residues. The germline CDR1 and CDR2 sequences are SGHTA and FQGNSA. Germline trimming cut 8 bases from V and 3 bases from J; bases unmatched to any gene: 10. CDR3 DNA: TGTGCCAGCGGAGTGGGAGGACTAGCGGGAAAAGAGACCCAGTACTTC. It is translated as CASGVGGLAGKETQYF.

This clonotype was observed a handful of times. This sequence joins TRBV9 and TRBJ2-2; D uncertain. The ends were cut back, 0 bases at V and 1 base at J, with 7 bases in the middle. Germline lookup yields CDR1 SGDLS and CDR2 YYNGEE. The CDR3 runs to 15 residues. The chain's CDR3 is CASSVGVGNTGELFF. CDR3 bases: TGTGCCAGCAGCGTAGGAGTCGGGAACACCGGGGAGCTGTTTTTT. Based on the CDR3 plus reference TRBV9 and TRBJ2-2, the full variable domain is DSGVTQTPKHLITATGQRVTLRCSPRSGDLSVYWYQQSLDQGLQFLIQYYNGEERAKGNILERFSAQQFPDLHSELNLSSLELGDSALYFCASSVGVGNTGELFFGEGSRLTVL.

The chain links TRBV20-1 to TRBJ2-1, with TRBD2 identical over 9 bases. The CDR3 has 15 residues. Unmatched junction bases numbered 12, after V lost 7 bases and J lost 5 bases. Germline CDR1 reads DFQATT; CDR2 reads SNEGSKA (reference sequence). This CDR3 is CSVSSIAGDNNEQFF. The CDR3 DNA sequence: TGCAGTGTCAGCTCTATAGCGGGGGATAACAATGAGCAGTTCTTC.

The CDR3 loop reads CASSVAGHVSYNEQFF. In nucleotides, the CDR3 is TGTGCCAGCAGCGTAGCCGGACATGTCTCCTACAATGAGCAGTTCTTC. The chain couples TRBV9 to TRBJ2-1; tentative D call: TRBD1 (5 bases). V shed 0 bases and J shed 0 bases, with 10 bases lying between them. The germline V gene has CDR1 SGDLS and CDR2 YYNGEE. CDR3 length: 16 residues.

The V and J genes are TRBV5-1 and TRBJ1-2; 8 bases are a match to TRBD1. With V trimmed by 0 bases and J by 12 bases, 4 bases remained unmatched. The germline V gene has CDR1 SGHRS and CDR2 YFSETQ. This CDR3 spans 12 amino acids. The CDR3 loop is CASSLEGQGHTF. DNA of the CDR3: TGCGCCAGCAGCTTGGAAGGACAGGGTCACACCTTC.

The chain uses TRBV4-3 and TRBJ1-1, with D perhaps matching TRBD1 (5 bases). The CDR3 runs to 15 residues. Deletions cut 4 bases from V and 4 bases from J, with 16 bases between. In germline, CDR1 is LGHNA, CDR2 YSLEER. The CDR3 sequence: CASSLTGTGGTEAFF. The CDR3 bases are TGCGCCAGCAGCCTTACGGGCACGGGGGGCACTGAAGCTTTCTTT.

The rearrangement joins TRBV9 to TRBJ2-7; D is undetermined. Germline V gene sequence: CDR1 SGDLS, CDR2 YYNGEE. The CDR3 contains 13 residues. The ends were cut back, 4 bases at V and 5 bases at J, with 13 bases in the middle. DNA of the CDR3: TGTGCCAGCAGCTCCGGCCGGATGGACGAGCAGTACTTC. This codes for CASSSGRMDEQYF.

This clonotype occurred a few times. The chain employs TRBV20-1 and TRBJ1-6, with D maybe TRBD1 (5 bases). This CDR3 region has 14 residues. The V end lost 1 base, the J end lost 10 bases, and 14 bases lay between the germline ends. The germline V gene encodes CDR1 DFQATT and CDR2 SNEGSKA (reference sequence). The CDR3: CSARGVSKGSPLHF. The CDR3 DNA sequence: TGCAGTGCTAGAGGAGTCAGCAAGGGGTCACCCCTCCACTTT.

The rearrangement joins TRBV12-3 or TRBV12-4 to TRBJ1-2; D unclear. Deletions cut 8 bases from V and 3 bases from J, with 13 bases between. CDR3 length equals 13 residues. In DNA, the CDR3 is TGTGCCAGCTTACCCCAAGCCTACTATGGCTACACCTTC. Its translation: CASLPQAYYGYTF.

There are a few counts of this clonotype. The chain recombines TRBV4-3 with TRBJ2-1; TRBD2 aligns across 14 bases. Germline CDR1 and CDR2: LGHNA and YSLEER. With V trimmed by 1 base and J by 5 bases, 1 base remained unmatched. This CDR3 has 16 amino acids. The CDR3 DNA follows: TGCGCCAGCAGCCAAGGACTAGCGGGAGGGGACAATGAGCAGTTCTTC. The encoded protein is CASSQGLAGGDNEQFF.

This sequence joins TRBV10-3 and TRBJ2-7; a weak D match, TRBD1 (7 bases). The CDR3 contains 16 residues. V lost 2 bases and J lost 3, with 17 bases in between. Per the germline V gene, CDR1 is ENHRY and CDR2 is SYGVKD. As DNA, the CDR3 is TGTGCCATCAGTGAGCCCCCCAGGGGGGTGAACTACGAGCAGTACTTC. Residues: CAISEPPRGVNYEQYF.

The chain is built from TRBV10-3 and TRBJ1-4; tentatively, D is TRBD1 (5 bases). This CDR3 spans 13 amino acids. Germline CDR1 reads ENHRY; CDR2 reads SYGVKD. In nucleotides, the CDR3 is TGTGCTACCAATCCCACAGGAGATGAAAAACTGTTTTTT. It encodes CATNPTGDEKLFF.

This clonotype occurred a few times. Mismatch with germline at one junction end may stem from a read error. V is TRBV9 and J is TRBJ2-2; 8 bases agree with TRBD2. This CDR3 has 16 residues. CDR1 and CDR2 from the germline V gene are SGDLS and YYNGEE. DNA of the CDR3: TGTGCCAGCAGCGTAGCTGGGGGACTAGGGACCGCGGAGCTGTTTTTT. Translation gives CASSVAGGLGTAELFF. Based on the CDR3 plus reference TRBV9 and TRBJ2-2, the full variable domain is DSGVTQTPKHLITATGQRVTLRCSPRSGDLSVYWYQQSLDQGLQFLIQYYNGEERAKGNILERFSAQQFPDLHSELNLSSLELGDSALYFCASSVAGGLGTAELFFGEGSRLTVL.

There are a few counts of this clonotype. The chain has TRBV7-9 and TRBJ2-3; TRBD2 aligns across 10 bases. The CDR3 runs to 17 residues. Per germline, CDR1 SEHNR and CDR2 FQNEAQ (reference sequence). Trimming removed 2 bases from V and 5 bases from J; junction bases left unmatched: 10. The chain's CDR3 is CASSLPSSGGAIDTQYF. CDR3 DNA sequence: TGTGCCAGCAGCTTACCCTCAAGCGGGGGGGCCATAGATACGCAGTATTTT.

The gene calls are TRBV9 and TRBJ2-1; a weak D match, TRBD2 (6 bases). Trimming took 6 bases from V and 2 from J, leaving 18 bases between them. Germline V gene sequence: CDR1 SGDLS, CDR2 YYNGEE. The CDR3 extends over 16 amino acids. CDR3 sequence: CASMPLPAGPYNEQFF. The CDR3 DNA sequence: TGTGCCAGCATGCCCCTCCCAGCGGGCCCCTACAATGAGCAGTTCTTC.

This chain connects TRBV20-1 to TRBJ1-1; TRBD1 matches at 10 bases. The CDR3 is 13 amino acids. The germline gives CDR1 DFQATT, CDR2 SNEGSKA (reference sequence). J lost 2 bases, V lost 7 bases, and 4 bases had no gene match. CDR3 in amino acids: CSVRDRGNTEAFF. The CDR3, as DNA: TGCAGTGTTAGGGACAGGGGTAACACTGAAGCTTTCTTT.

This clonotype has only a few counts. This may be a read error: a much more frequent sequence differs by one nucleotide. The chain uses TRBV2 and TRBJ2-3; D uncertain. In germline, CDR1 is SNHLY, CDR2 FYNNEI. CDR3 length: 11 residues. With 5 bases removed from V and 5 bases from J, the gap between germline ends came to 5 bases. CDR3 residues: CASSYEDTQYF. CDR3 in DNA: TGTGCCAGCAGTTACGAAGATACGCAGTATTTT.

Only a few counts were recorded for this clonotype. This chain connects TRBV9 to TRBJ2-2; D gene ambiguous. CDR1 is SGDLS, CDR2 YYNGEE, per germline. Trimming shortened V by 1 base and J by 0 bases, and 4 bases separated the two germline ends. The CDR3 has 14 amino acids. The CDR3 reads CASSVSPNTGELFF. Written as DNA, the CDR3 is TGTGCCAGCAGCGTATCACCGAACACCGGGGAGCTGTTTTTT. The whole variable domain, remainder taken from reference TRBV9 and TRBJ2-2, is DSGVTQTPKHLITATGQRVTLRCSPRSGDLSVYWYQQSLDQGLQFLIQYYNGEERAKGNILERFSAQQFPDLHSELNLSSLELGDSALYFCASSVSPNTGELFFGEGSRLTVL.

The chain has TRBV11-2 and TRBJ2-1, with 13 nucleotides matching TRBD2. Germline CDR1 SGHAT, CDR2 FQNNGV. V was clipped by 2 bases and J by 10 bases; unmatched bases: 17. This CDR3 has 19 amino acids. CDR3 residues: CASSLMIPVTSGGEGEQFF. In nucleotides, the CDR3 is TGTGCCAGCAGCTTAATGATACCCGTAACTAGCGGGGGGGAAGGGGAGCAGTTCTTC. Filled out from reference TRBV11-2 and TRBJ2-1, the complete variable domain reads EAGVAQSPRYKIIEKRQSVAFWCNPISGHATLYWYQQILGQGPKLLIQFQNNGVVDDSQLPKDRFSAERLKGVDSTLKIQPAKLEDSAVYLCASSLMIPVTSGGEGEQFFGPGTRLTVL.

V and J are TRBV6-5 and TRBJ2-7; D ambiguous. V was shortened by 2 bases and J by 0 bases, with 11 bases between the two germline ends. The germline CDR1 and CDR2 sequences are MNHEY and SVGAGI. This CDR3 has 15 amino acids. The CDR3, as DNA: TGTGCCAGCAGTTACAACGAGAGGCACTCCTACGAGCAGTACTTC. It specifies CASSYNERHSYEQYF.

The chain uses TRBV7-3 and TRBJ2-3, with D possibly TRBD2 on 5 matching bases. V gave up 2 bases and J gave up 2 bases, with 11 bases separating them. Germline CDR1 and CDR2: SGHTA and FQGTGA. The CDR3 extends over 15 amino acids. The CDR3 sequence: CASSLPSGPTDTQYF. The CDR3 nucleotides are TGTGCCAGCAGCTTACCCAGCGGACCCACAGATACGCAGTATTTT.